This T cell receptor beta chain came from a study of blood T cell repertoires in COVID-19. Whole-study context: The origin of the acute and convalescent COVID-19 samples was the United States, Italy and Spain.

How the authors handled the data: Amplifying reference gene primers gave estimates of nucleated cell counts. Assay: immunoSEQ multiplex PCR; the TCRdb copy retains only in-frame clones and omits some. V and J calls and clone size are given by that table; D and trimming were obtained from the DNA. The sample lists 80,000 to 100,000 clones; roughly 90% were seen once. Germline V gene lookup returns CDR1 LNHDA and CDR2 SQIVND (reference sequence). This CDR3 contains 17 residues. The V segment lost 2 bases and the J segment 1 base; nucleotides outside the gene matches: 6. The source material was peripheral blood. The rearrangement joins TRBV19 to TRBJ2-4, with 9 positions matching TRBD1. This receptor was taken from a human donor with active COVID-19. The donor label of this sample is uncertain. The chain's CDR3 is CASSIQQGASAKNIQYF. CDR3 DNA: TGTGCCAGTAGTATACAACAGGGGGCATCGGCCAAAAACATTCAGTACTTC.